This T cell receptor (beta chain) came from a study of blood T cell repertoires in COVID-19. Study information: Both acute and convalescent COVID-19 samples were obtained from the United States, Italy and Spain. From T cells, B-cell-depleted T cells, or PBMCs came the material, which was cDNA or gDNA.

Libraries were prepared by immunoSEQ multiplex PCR; TCRdb keeps only in-frame clonotypes and omits some of them. The sample has a few hundred thousand clones, about 90% seen once; the top ten hold approximately 2.6%. The CDR3 totals 14 residues. Germline trimming cut 4 bases from V and 5 bases from J; bases unmatched to any gene: 5. Germline CDR1 is MGHRA and CDR2 is YSYEKL. Recruited during active infection, patients (from Seattle) were subsequently followed longitudinally. What was sequenced was peripheral blood. This chain links TRBV4-1 with TRBJ1-5; 7 bases agree with TRBD1. The TCR sequence derives from a person aged 18 to 35 with COVID-19, enrolled during active disease. The DNA of the CDR3 is TGCGCCAGCAGCCCGACAGGGATGGATCAGCCCCAGCATTTT. Its translation is CASSPTGMDQPQHF.